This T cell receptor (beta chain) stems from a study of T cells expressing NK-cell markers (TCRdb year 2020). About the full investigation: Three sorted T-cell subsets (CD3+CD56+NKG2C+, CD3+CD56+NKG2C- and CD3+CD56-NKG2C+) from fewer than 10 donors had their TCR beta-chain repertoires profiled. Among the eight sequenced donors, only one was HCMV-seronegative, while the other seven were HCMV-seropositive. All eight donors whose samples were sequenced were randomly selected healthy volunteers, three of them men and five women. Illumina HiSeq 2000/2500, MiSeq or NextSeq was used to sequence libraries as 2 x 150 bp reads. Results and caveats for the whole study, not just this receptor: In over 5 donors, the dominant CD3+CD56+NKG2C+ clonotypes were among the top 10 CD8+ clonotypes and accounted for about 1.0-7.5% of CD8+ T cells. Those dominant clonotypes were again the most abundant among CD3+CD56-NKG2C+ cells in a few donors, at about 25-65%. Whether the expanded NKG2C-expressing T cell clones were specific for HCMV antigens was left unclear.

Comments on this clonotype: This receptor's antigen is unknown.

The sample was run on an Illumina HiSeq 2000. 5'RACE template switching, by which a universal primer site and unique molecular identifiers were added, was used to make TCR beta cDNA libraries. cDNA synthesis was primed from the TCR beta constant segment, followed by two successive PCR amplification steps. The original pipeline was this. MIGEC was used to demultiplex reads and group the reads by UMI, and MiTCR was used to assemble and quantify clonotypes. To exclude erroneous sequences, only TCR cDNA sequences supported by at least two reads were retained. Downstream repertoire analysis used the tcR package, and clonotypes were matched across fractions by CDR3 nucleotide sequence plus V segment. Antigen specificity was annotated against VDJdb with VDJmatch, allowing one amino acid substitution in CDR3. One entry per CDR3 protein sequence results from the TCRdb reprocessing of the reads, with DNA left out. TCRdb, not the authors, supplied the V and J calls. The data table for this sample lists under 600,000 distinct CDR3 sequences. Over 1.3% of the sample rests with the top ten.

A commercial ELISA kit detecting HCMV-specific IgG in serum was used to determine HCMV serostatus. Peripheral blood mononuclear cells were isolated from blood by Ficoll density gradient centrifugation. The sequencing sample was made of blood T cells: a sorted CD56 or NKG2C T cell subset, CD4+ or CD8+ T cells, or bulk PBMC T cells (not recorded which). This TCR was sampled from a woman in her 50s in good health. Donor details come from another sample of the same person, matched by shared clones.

The CDR3 reads as follows: CASSRYRGIYNEQFF. In this chain, TRBV5-6 is recombined with TRBJ2-1; with no DNA, the TCRdb D assignment of TRBD1 cannot be verified. Inclusive of the bounding cysteine and phenylalanine, the CDR3 is 15 residues long. No DNA appears here. Sequences SGHDT (CDR1) and YYEEEE (CDR2) are obtained from the germline V gene.